This T cell receptor beta chain was profiled in a study of vaccination and CD4 T cells after COVID-19. On the study more broadly: The convalescent group had six males, four females, seven Caucasians, two Asians, one multiracial. Study results and caveats: Reactive clone data from convalescent patients indicated a median of roughly 86% appearing only post-vaccination.

Cultured CD4+ T cell DNA was sequenced using the Oncomine TCR Beta short-read assay. One entry per CDR3 protein, called by TCRdb with MiXCR from the PCR reads. The sample has about 10,000 distinct CDR3 sequences; 30% to 35% are singletons. The CDR3 consists of 17 residues. V dropped 0 bases and J dropped 5 bases, with 19 bases sitting between them. Germline-derived CDR1 and CDR2 are LGHNA and YSLEER. The treatment is: roughly 10-day PBMC culture with coronavirus spike peptide pools or control peptides (ViraFEST assay). Concerning this clonotype: The target antigen is unknown.

The specimen was CD4+ T cells from blood, cultured in vitro, collected after SARS-CoV-2 vaccination. The chain joins TRBV4-3 to TRBJ1-2, with D unclear. The receptor was isolated from a human donor who had recovered from COVID-19. Here the CDR3 reads CASSQEFSTAVLYGYTF. The CDR3 bases are TGCGCCAGCAGCCAAGAATTTTCTACAGCGGTACTTTATGGCTACACCTTC.